This TCR beta chain was captured by sequencing in a study of blood T cell repertoires in COVID-19. In the study's own analysis: Nucleated cell number was recorded as an estimate derived from reference gene primer amplification. Only in-frame clones appear in the TCRdb table, and some are missing; sequencing was by immunoSEQ multiplex PCR. V and J calls plus clone size are reproduced from that table; the DNA served to infer D and trimming. Of around 140,000 clones listed, roughly four fifths were seen once; the top ten hold more than 2%. Clinical histories supplied by participants themselves formed the basis of cohort assignment. Per germline, CDR1 SGDLS and CDR2 YYNGEE. The V gene end was trimmed by 4 bases and the J gene end by 2 bases; junction bases not matched to a gene: 7. The CDR3 extends over 16 amino acids.

The sample comprised PBMCs or T cells enriched from blood (not recorded which). The sequence came from a man between 40 and 49 years old with acute COVID-19. This chain connects TRBV9 to TRBJ2-2; 8 positions match TRBD2. CDR3 amino acids: CASSPLSGINTGELFF. The DNA for the CDR3 is TGTGCCAGCAGCCCCCTTAGCGGGATCAACACCGGGGAGCTGTTTTTT.